These T cell receptor beta chains were read from a single sample in a study of T cell repertoires in cytomegalovirus infection. TCRdb re-analysed the reads in MiXCR, keeping a single row per CDR3 protein. The sample holds roughly 250,000 distinct CDR3 sequences, 9% to 15% seen once. The sample taken for sequencing was PBMCs. Receptors were obtained from a human donor in good health (CMV status not recorded). Some clones in this sample may be carry-over from other donors' samples. CDR3s include the opening cysteine and the closing phenylalanine or tryptophan. Each record gives: CDR3 protein, CDR3 DNA, D gene, V gene, J gene, clone size. D genes are given only for firm matches. Rows give clone size only sometimes, using once, few, many, or a class for an expanded clone.

CDR3: CASSRWRAGGPGNEQFF; DNA: TGTGCCAGCAGTAGATGGAGAGCGGGAGGGCCTGGTAATGAGCAGTTCTTC; D: TRBD2; V: TRBV6-2/TRBV6-3; J: TRBJ2-1; size: .
CDR3: CASSSPPPSGVNNEQFF; DNA: TGTGCCAGCAGTTCTCCCCCCCCTAGCGGAGTGAACAATGAGCAGTTCTTC; D: TRBD2; V: TRBV6-2/TRBV6-3; J: TRBJ2-1; size: few
CDR3: CASSQVQGRETQYF; DNA: TGTGCCAGCAGCCAAGTTCAGGGGCGAGAGACCCAGTACTTC; D: .; V: TRBV14; J: TRBJ2-5; size: .
CDR3: CASVGGSYYGYTF; DNA: TGTGCCAGCGTCGGGGGCTCATACTATGGCTACACCTTC; D: .; V: TRBV12-3/TRBV12-4; J: TRBJ1-2; size: .
CDR3: CATGGPSSYNEQFF; DNA: TGTGCCACAGGGGGGCCGAGCTCCTACAATGAGCAGTTCTTC; D: .; V: TRBV5-6; J: TRBJ2-1; size: many
CDR3: CASSQDRRDGTYEQYF; DNA: TGTGCCAGCAGCCAAGATCGGCGGGACGGTACCTACGAGCAGTACTTC; D: .; V: TRBV14; J: TRBJ2-7; size: .
CDR3: CASGLWLESTQYF; DNA: TGTGCTAGTGGTTTGTGGCTCGAGTCGACCCAGTACTTC; D: .; V: TRBV12-5; J: TRBJ2-5; size: many
CDR3: CASSLEQDYEQYF; DNA: TGTGCCAGCAGCTTAGAACAGGACTACGAGCAGTACTTC; D: .; V: TRBV7-3; J: TRBJ2-7; size: many
CDR3: CASSFTGQGENIQYF; DNA: TGCGCCAGCAGCTTCACGGGACAGGGGGAGAACATTCAGTACTTC; D: TRBD1; V: TRBV5-1; J: TRBJ2-4; size: few
CDR3: CASSYSRSGQPEAFF; DNA: TGTGCCAGCAGTTACTCGCGATCAGGGCAACCTGAAGCTTTCTTT; D: .; V: TRBV6-6; J: TRBJ1-1; size: many
CDR3: CASSQTVNSPLHF; DNA: TGTGCCAGCAGTCAGACAGTTAATTCACCCCTCCACTTT; D: .; V: TRBV27; J: TRBJ1-6; size: .
CDR3: CSASPGQYNTGELFF; DNA: TGCAGCGCATCACCGGGACAGTATAACACCGGGGAGCTGTTTTTT; D: TRBD1; V: TRBV20-1; J: TRBJ2-2; size: few
CDR3: CASSPLAGVLNEQFF; DNA: TGCGCCAGCAGCCCCCTCGCGGGCGTTCTCAATGAGCAGTTCTTC; D: .; V: TRBV4-1; J: TRBJ2-1; size: few
CDR3: CASSLKGGSTDTQYF; DNA: TGTGCCAGCAGCTTGAAAGGGGGGTCCACAGATACGCAGTATTTT; D: .; V: TRBV7-8; J: TRBJ2-3; size: many
CDR3: CASNRRESGDTQYF; DNA: TGTGCCAGCAACAGGCGGGAGTCAGGGGATACGCAGTATTTT; D: TRBD2; V: TRBV18; J: TRBJ2-3; size: .
CDR3: CASSTGLGYEQYF; DNA: TGTGCCAGTAGTACGGGACTAGGTTACGAGCAGTACTTC; D: TRBD2; V: TRBV19; J: TRBJ2-7; size: many
CDR3: CASSLGANTEAFF; DNA: TGTGCCAGCAGCTTAGGGGCGAACACTGAAGCTTTCTTT; D: .; V: TRBV7-3; J: TRBJ1-1; size: many
CDR3: CASSLDGRGYTDTQYF; DNA: TGCGCCAGCAGCTTGGATGGGAGGGGTTACACAGATACGCAGTATTTT; D: TRBD2; V: TRBV5-1; J: TRBJ2-3; size: .
CDR3: CASTPRTGSSYNEQFF; DNA: TGTGCCAGCACCCCTCGGACCGGGAGCTCCTACAATGAGCAGTTCTTC; D: .; V: TRBV6-2/TRBV6-3; J: TRBJ2-1; size: few
CDR3: CVRRGFYEQYF; DNA: TGTGTCAGAAGGGGTTTCTACGAGCAGTACTTC; D: .; V: TRBV6-5; J: TRBJ2-7; size: .
CDR3: CASSFSGSPPAGETQYF; DNA: TGTGCCAGCAGTTTTAGCGGGAGCCCGCCAGCGGGGGAGACCCAGTACTTC; D: TRBD2; V: TRBV28; J: TRBJ2-5; size: .
CDR3: CAISAPVSGGYTF; DNA: TGTGCCATCAGTGCCCCCGTTTCTGGTGGCTACACCTTC; D: .; V: TRBV10-3; J: TRBJ1-2; size: few
CDR3: CASSLLIVSSDTQYF; DNA: TGTGCCAGCAGCTTGTTGATCGTTTCCTCAGATACGCAGTATTTT; D: .; V: TRBV5-6; J: TRBJ2-3; size: .
CDR3: CASGLAASNHQPQHF; DNA: TGTGCTAGTGGTTTGGCGGCCTCAAACCATCAGCCCCAGCATTTT; D: .; V: TRBV12-5; J: TRBJ1-5; size: .
CDR3: CASIPPGSHEQYF; DNA: TGTGCCAGCATTCCTCCCGGCTCCCACGAGCAGTACTTC; D: .; V: TRBV6-1; J: TRBJ2-7; size: many
CDR3: CASSPTGGEGTDTQYF; DNA: TGTGCCAGCAGCCCGACAGGGGGAGAAGGCACAGATACGCAGTATTTT; D: TRBD1; V: TRBV7-3; J: TRBJ2-3; size: few
CDR3: CSVTGQGGTGELFF; DNA: TGCAGCGTCACGGGACAGGGAGGCACCGGGGAGCTGTTTTTT; D: TRBD1; V: TRBV29-1; J: TRBJ2-2; size: few
CDR3: CASSYLVGRSYEQYF; DNA: TGTGCCAGCAGTTACTTAGTGGGCAGATCCTACGAGCAGTACTTC; D: .; V: TRBV6-6; J: TRBJ2-7; size: few
CDR3: CASSLNGVGQEAFF; DNA: TGTGCCAGCAGCTTAAACGGGGTGGGACAAGAAGCTTTCTTT; D: .; V: TRBV7-3; J: TRBJ1-1; size: many
CDR3: CASSLNTQGDGYTF; DNA: TGTGCCAGCAGCTTAAACACACAAGGGGATGGCTACACCTTC; D: .; V: TRBV7-2; J: TRBJ1-2; size: many
CDR3: CASSGRGGEAFF; DNA: TGTGCCAGCAGTGGACGGGGAGGTGAAGCTTTCTTT; D: .; V: TRBV14; J: TRBJ1-1; size: many
CDR3: CASRNLLSAKNIQYF; DNA: TGTGCCAGTAGAAACCTTCTTTCAGCCAAAAACATTCAGTACTTC; D: .; V: TRBV19; J: TRBJ2-4; size: few
CDR3: CASSLAGGMTGELFF; DNA: TGTGCCAGCAGCCTAGCGGGAGGTATGACCGGGGAGCTGTTTTTT; D: TRBD2; V: TRBV7-2; J: TRBJ2-2; size: many
CDR3: CSAPGLAGGLNIQYF; DNA: TGCAGTGCTCCCGGACTAGCGGGGGGTCTAAACATTCAGTACTTC; D: TRBD2; V: TRBV20-1; J: TRBJ2-4; size: many
CDR3: CASKTGDYEQYF; DNA: TGTGCCAGCAAGACAGGGGATTACGAGCAGTACTTC; D: TRBD1; V: TRBV2; J: TRBJ2-7; size: many
CDR3: CASSGTTGGGPNEQFF; DNA: TGTGCCAGCAGTGGAACGACAGGGGGTGGGCCAAATGAGCAGTTCTTC; D: TRBD1; V: TRBV6-2/TRBV6-3; J: TRBJ2-1; size: many
CDR3: CASGSTDSTDTQYF; DNA: TGTGCCAGCGGTTCAACGGATAGCACAGATACGCAGTATTTT; D: .; V: TRBV28; J: TRBJ2-3; size: .
CDR3: CASSQARGSNEQYF; DNA: TGTGCCAGCAGCCAAGCAAGAGGAAGTAACGAGCAGTACTTC; D: .; V: TRBV14; J: TRBJ2-7; size: few
CDR3: CSVGPGQGARRQFF; DNA: TGCAGCGTTGGACCGGGACAGGGGGCGAGGAGGCAGTTCTTC; D: TRBD1; V: TRBV29-1; J: TRBJ2-1; size: .
CDR3: CASSIWGHGELFF; DNA: TGTGCCAGTAGTATATGGGGGCACGGGGAGCTGTTTTTT; D: .; V: TRBV19; J: TRBJ2-2; size: many
CDR3: CASSHRGLNSPLHF; DNA: TGTGCCAGCAGCCACCGGGGCCTAAATTCACCCCTCCACTTT; D: .; V: TRBV7-3; J: TRBJ1-6; size: .
CDR3: CASSSRHRDHGYTF; DNA: TGTGCCAGCAGCTCTAGACACCGGGACCATGGCTACACCTTC; D: .; V: TRBV5-6; J: TRBJ1-2; size: .
CDR3: CAISEATRTLAGANRDTQYF; DNA: TGTGCCATCAGTGAGGCTACCCGAACCCTCGCGGGGGCGAACCGAGATACGCAGTATTTT; D: .; V: TRBV10-3; J: TRBJ2-3; size: few
CDR3: CASSGRGVGTEAFF; DNA: TGTGCCAGCAGTGGTCGAGGGGTGGGCACTGAAGCTTTCTTT; D: .; V: TRBV25-1; J: TRBJ1-1; size: .
CDR3: CASSSTGRPAYEQYF; DNA: TGTGCCAGCAGCTCGACAGGGCGTCCTGCTTACGAGCAGTACTTC; D: TRBD1; V: TRBV12-3/TRBV12-4; J: TRBJ2-7; size: few
CDR3: CASSLTAGTGNEQFF; DNA: TGCGCCAGCAGCTTGACTGCGGGAACCGGCAATGAGCAGTTCTTC; D: .; V: TRBV5-1; J: TRBJ2-1; size: many
CDR3: CASRGLAGSDTQYF; DNA: TGTGCCAGCAGGGGACTAGCGGGGTCAGATACGCAGTATTTT; D: TRBD2; V: TRBV6-2/TRBV6-3; J: TRBJ2-3; size: .
CDR3: CASSFRAQETQYF; DNA: TGTGCCAGCAGTTTTCGGGCTCAGGAGACCCAGTACTTC; D: .; V: TRBV12-3/TRBV12-4; J: TRBJ2-5; size: few